Listed below are T cell receptor beta chains from one sample, sequenced in a study of T cell responses to AZD1222 COVID-19 vaccine. This table comes from immunoSEQ multiplex PCR, and its TCRdb copy is limited to in-frame clones, with some not included. Among about 110,000 clones listed, roughly 89% were seen once. Material: peripheral blood, obtained on day 0 of MenACWY control vaccination. The receptors here all came from an adult in good health. CDR3s include the opening cysteine and the closing phenylalanine or tryptophan. Fields, in order: J gene, clone size, V gene, D gene, CDR3 protein, CDR3 DNA. The D gene is left open where the match is weak. Size is stated for part of the rows, as once, few or many counts, or as a class when the clone is expanded.

TRBJ1-3 | . | TRBV19 | . | CATIPSAGRGNTIYF | TGTGCCACTATCCCCTCGGCGGGGCGTGGAAACACCATATATTTT
TRBJ1-1 | few | TRBV3-1/TRBV3-2 | . | CASSQAGVTEAFF | TGTGCCAGCAGCCAAGCAGGGGTGACTGAAGCTTTCTTT
TRBJ2-1 | . | TRBV27 | . | CASSPPRTAYNEQFF | TGTGCCAGCAGTCCCCCTAGGACAGCTTACAATGAGCAGTTCTTC
TRBJ2-7 | . | TRBV7-8 | TRBD1 | CASSRGQGAREQYF | TGTGCCAGCAGCCGAGGGCAGGGGGCACGCGAGCAGTACTTC
TRBJ1-3 | . | TRBV9 | . | CASSVEGTAYSGNTIYF | TGTGCCAGCAGCGTAGAAGGGACGGCATACTCTGGAAACACCATATATTTT
TRBJ1-3 | once | TRBV4-3 | . | CASSQDRAGDLYF | TGCGCCAGCAGCCAAGATCGGGCAGGGGATTTATATTTT
TRBJ1-2 | . | TRBV28 | . | CASSPGRNYGYTF | TGTGCCAGCAGCCCGGGACGGAACTATGGCTACACCTTC
TRBJ2-7 | . | TRBV4-1 | . | CASSQGPSSYEQYF | TGCGCCAGCAGCCAAGGACCCAGCTCCTACGAGCAGTACTTC
TRBJ2-3 | . | TRBV6-1 | . | CASSEWGDSPRTDTQYF | TGTGCCAGCAGTGAATGGGGGGACAGCCCGCGCACAGATACGCAGTATTTT
TRBJ1-1 | once | TRBV3-1/TRBV3-2 | . | CASSSHPSEAFF | TGTGCCAGCAGCTCCCATCCAAGTGAAGCTTTCTTT
TRBJ2-7 | . | TRBV10-3 | . | CAISDVRVRSYEQYF | TGTGCCATCAGTGACGTGCGGGTCCGCTCCTACGAGCAGTACTTC
TRBJ1-2 | . | TRBV15 | TRBD1 | CATSSGGRGQVFGYTF | TGTGCCACCAGCAGCGGAGGGAGGGGGCAGGTGTTCGGCTACACCTTC
TRBJ2-1 | . | TRBV7-3 | . | CASSPRGNYNEQFF | TGTGCCAGCAGCCCCCGGGGTAACTACAATGAGCAGTTCTTC
TRBJ1-2 | . | TRBV6-5 | . | CASRGRDYGYTF | TGTGCCAGCAGGGGAAGAGACTATGGCTACACCTTC
TRBJ2-1 | . | TRBV6-5 | . | CASSPTYPQIEQFF | TGTGCCAGCAGTCCAACTTACCCACAGATTGAGCAGTTCTTC
TRBJ2-7 | . | TRBV7-9 | . | CASSLGTNAYEQYF | TGTGCCAGCAGCTTAGGGACAAACGCCTACGAGCAGTACTTC
TRBJ2-7 | . | TRBV7-6 | . | CASSLGQGNPYEQYF | TGTGCCAGCAGCTTAGGGCAGGGAAACCCCTACGAGCAGTACTTC
TRBJ1-5 | . | TRBV5-4 | . | CASSKYGGGSYQPQHF | TGTGCCAGCAGCAAATATGGGGGCGGGTCTTATCAGCCCCAGCATTTT
TRBJ1-1 | . | TRBV18 | . | CASSPPIPRNTEAFF | TGTGCCAGCTCACCACCGATACCCAGGAACACTGAAGCTTTCTTT